This TCR beta chain was documented in a study of T cells after yellow fever vaccination (dated by TCRdb to between 2018 and 2020). About the study as a whole: The SMART-Seq v4 Ultra Low Input RNA kit was used to prepare libraries from fractions with low cell numbers. Bulk TCR alpha and beta repertoires were sequenced longitudinally to track T-cell clones before and after primary and booster YFV17D yellow fever vaccination. The cohort comprised two healthy male donors, one aged 18 to 30 and one aged 30 to 40 years. Blood was collected at multiple timepoints before and after primary and secondary immunization, and bulk PBMC replicates and cell subsets were isolated.

Sequencing relied on an Illumina NovaSeq 6000. Synthesis of TCR cDNA relied on 5'RACE template switching, a step that introduced a universal primer site along with unique molecular identifiers. cDNA synthesis was primed from both the TCR alpha and TCR beta constant segments. Two PCR steps were used to amplify libraries, with sample barcodes and sequencing adapters being added in the second step. Sequencing of libraries was performed on Illumina HiSeq 2500 (2x100 bp) or NovaSeq (2x150 bp). The paper's data handling went like this. MIGEC was used to demultiplex reads and collapse the reads into UMI consensus sequences, and MiXCR was used for V(D)J alignment. Vaccine-responding clonotypes were defined with edgeR using replicate PBMC samples, requiring FDR below 0.01 and a log2 fold change above 5 up to day 15. Each bulk clonotype was labeled CD4 or CD8 based on which sequenced repertoire, CD4 or CD8, contained the clonotype at higher abundance. The public reads were reprocessed in TCRdb via fastp at Q25 and MiXCR, keeping in-frame beta chains. Each record represents a unique CDR3 protein, reported with the most common genes and DNA among its rows. TCRdb assigned the V and J calls; the authors' analysis was not used. Counted in this sample were hundreds of thousands of distinct CDR3 sequences; around an eighth of them appeared once. The ten largest clones take up 3.2% of the sample.

The CDR3 contains 13 residues, cysteine and phenylalanine counted. Only the CDR3 region is kept as DNA, spanning 39 bases read in frame from base 1. CDR1 and CDR2 (LNHNV, YYDKDF) derive from the germline V gene (reference sequence). The label giving this sample's treatment or condition can be read as: live attenuated yellow fever vaccine strain. A standard Ficoll-Paque protocol was used to isolate PBMCs from peripheral blood. CD4 and CD8 T-cell fractions were isolated with Dynabeads CD4 and CD8 positive selection kits. RNA was extracted with TriZol from bulk PBMCs, CD4 and CD8 fractions, and dextramer-positive and dextramer-negative fractions. The paper as a whole reports these results and caveats: A small share of clonotypes occurred in both CD4 and CD8 compartments, likely arising from convergent recombination. After the booster, most clones that had expanded after primary vaccination were detected again (around 96% of CD4 and more than 80% of CD8), suggesting broad maintenance of memory. Compared with the primary T-cell response, the secondary T-cell response was faster but weaker, reaching its peak on day 5 rather than on day 15. Computational filtering was required because FACS-sorted repertoires could contain abundant contaminating clonotypes from the bulk population. Because only a couple of donors were included in the study, the extent to which the findings can be generalized is limited.

Note on this clonotype: It lacks a known antigen. An end of the junction does not agree with germline; a read error may underlie this.

The receptor chain draws on TRBV15 and TRBJ2-1; 10 central bases correspond to TRBD1. This receptor was taken from a man in his late teens or twenties who received the YFV17D yellow fever vaccine. Specimen: CD4+ T cells sorted from PBMCs, collected 15 days after the yellow fever booster vaccination. CDR3 loop: CATCSRDRGEQFF. DNA sequence: TGTGCCACCTGCAGCCGGGACAGGGGTGAGCAGTTCTTC.